Following are 7 T cell receptor beta chains from one sample sequenced in a study of blood T cell repertoires in COVID-19. This table comes from immunoSEQ multiplex PCR, and its TCRdb copy is limited to in-frame clones, with some not included. The sample lists about 250,000 clones, about 89% seen once, with about 1.7% in the top ten. What was sequenced was peripheral blood. These receptors were collected from a woman aged 60-70 years who had recovered from COVID-19.

The J gene is TRBJ2-4, the V gene TRBV29-1; maybe TRBD2 (6 bases). The CDR3 is 13 residues long. The V and J ends lost 3 bases and 10 bases respectively, with 16 bases between them. The germline CDR1 and CDR2 sequences are SQVTM and ANQGSEA. The CDR3 DNA reads TGCAGCGTTGACCCCTTGGGGGGTAGGATTCAGTACTTC. Residues: CSVDPLGGRIQYF.

This chain joins TRBV15 and TRBJ2-2; a possible D gene is TRBD1 (6 bases). The CDR3 covers 14 residues. Between the trimmed V and J ends, which lost 3 bases and 4 bases, there was a span of 9 bases. The germline V gene encodes CDR1 LNHNV and CDR2 YYDKDF (reference sequence). CDR3 amino acids: CATSRQGSTGELFF. In nucleotides, the CDR3 is TGTGCCACCAGCAGGCAGGGGAGCACCGGGGAGCTGTTTTTT.

This clone occurred once. The rearrangement uses TRBV4-2 and TRBJ2-7; D ambiguous. The V gene's germline CDR1 is LGHNA and CDR2 YNFKEQ. The CDR3 sequence is 14 residues long. The germline V and J ends were trimmed by 1 base and 5 bases, with 12 bases remaining between them. As DNA, the CDR3 is TGTGCCAGCAGCCAAGCCCCTCAGGCCGACGAGCAGTACTTC. Encoded protein: CASSQAPQADEQYF.

This clone was found once. The chain recombines TRBV11-2 with TRBJ1-2; 9 nucleotides align to TRBD1. The germline V gene encodes CDR1 SGHAT and CDR2 FQNNGV. With V trimmed by 5 bases and J by 8 bases, 15 bases remained unmatched. The CDR3 is made up of 16 amino acids. CDR3 sequence: CASSRGTGLGKTGYTF. Here the CDR3 DNA reads TGTGCCAGCAGCCGTGGGACAGGGCTAGGAAAAACGGGCTACACCTTC. Combining the CDR3 with reference TRBV11-2 and TRBJ1-2 gives the whole variable domain EAGVAQSPRYKIIEKRQSVAFWCNPISGHATLYWYQQILGQGPKLLIQFQNNGVVDDSQLPKDRFSAERLKGVDSTLKIQPAKLEDSAVYLCASSRGTGLGKTGYTFGSGTRLTVV.

The rearrangement links TRBV4-2 to TRBJ2-3; D possibly corresponds to TRBD1 (6 bases). Germline values: CDR1 LGHNA, CDR2 YNFKEQ. Between the trimmed V and J ends, which lost 6 bases and 2 bases, there was a span of 15 bases. The CDR3 length is 15 residues. The CDR3 nucleotides are TGTGCCAGCAGGGTGGGACACCCAGACACAGATACGCAGTATTTT. Translated: CASRVGHPDTDTQYF.

The V call is TRBV6-2 or TRBV6-3, the J call TRBJ2-1; perhaps TRBD1 as D (5 bases). CDR1 MNHEY and CDR2 SVGEGT come from the germline V gene. Trimming shortened V by 2 bases and J by 1 base, and 15 bases separated the two germline ends. The CDR3 sequence is 17 residues long. CDR3 bases: TGTGCCAGCAGTTACCACCGAGCAGGGAATTCCTACAATGAGCAGTTCTTC. It yields the protein CASSYHRAGNSYNEQFF.

V and J are TRBV7-3 and TRBJ2-7; D gene uncertain. The V end was cut by 1 base, the J end by 1 base, with 8 bases between. Germline V gene sequence: CDR1 SGHTA, CDR2 FQGTGA. The CDR3 has 14 residues. Here the CDR3 DNA reads TGTGCCAGCAGCTTAATTCCAGATTCCTACGAGCAGTACTTC. Translated: CASSLIPDSYEQYF.